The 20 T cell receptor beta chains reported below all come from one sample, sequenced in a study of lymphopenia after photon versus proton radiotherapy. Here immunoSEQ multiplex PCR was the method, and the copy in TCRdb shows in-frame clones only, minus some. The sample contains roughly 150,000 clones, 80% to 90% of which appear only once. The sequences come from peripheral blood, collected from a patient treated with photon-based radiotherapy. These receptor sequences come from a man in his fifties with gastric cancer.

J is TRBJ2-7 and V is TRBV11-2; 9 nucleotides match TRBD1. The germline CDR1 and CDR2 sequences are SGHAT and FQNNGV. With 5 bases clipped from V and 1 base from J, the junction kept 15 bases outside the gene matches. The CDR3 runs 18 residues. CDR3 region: CASSQGRTGEHLSYEQYF. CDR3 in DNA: TGTGCCAGCAGCCAAGGAAGGACAGGGGAACATTTATCCTACGAGCAGTACTTC.

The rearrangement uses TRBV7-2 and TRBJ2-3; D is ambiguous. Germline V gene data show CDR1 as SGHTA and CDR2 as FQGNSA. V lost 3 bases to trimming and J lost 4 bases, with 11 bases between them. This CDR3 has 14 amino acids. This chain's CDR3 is CASSFLNAPDTQYF. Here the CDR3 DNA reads TGTGCCAGCAGCTTCCTGAATGCCCCAGATACGCAGTATTTT.

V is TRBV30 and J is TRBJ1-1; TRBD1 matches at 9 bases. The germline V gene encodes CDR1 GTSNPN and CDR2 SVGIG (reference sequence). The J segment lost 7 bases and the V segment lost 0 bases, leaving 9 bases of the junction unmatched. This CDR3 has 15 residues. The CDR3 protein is CAWSVPSTGGGEAFF. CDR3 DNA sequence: TGTGCCTGGAGTGTACCCTCTACAGGGGGCGGTGAAGCTTTCTTT.

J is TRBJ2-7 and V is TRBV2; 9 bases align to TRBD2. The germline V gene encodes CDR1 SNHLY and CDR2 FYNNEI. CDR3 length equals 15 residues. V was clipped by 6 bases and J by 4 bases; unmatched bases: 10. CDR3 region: CASSAPLAGNYEQYF. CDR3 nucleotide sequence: TGTGCCAGCAGCGCCCCGCTAGCGGGGAATTACGAGCAGTACTTC.

Here the CDR3 DNA reads TGTGCCAGCAGCGTGACAGTAAGCACAGATACGCAGTATTTT. Translating gives CASSVTVSTDTQYF. The rearrangement uses TRBV7-9 and TRBJ2-3; D is perhaps TRBD1 (5 bases). Trimming pared 5 bases from V and 0 bases from J, leaving 9 bases between. This CDR3 region has 14 residues. Germline assignment: CDR1 SEHNR and CDR2 FQNEAQ (reference sequence).

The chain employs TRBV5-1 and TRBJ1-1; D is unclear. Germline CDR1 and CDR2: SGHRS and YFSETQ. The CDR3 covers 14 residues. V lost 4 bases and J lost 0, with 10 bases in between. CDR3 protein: CASSPGGLNTEAFF. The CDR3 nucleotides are TGCGCCAGCAGCCCGGGAGGGTTGAACACTGAAGCTTTCTTT.

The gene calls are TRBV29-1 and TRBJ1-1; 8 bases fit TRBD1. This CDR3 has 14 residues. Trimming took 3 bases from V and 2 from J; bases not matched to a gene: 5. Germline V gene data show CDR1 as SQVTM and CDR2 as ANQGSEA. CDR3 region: CSVEGQALNTEAFF. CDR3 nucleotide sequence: TGCAGCGTTGAGGGACAGGCTTTAAACACTGAAGCTTTCTTT.

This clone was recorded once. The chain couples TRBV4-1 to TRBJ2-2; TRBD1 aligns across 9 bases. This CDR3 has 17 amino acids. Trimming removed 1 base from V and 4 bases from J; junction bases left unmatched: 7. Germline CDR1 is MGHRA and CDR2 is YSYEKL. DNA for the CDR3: TGCGCCAGCAGCCAAGTCCCCGGACAGGGGACCACCGGGGAGCTGTTTTTT. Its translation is CASSQVPGQGTTGELFF.

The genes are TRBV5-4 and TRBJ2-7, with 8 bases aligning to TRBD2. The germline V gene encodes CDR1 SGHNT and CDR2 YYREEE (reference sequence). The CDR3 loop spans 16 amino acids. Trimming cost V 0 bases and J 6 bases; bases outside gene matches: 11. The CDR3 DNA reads TGTGCCAGCAGCTTGGGTCCTAGCGGGTCGGTCGGCGAGCAGTACTTC. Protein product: CASSLGPSGSVGEQYF.

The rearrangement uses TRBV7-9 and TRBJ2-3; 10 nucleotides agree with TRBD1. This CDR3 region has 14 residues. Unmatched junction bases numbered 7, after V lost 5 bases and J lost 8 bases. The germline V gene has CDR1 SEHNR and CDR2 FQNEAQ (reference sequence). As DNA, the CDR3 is TGTGCCAGCAGCCGGGACAGGGGTCGGGGTACGCAGTATTTT. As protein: CASSRDRGRGTQYF.

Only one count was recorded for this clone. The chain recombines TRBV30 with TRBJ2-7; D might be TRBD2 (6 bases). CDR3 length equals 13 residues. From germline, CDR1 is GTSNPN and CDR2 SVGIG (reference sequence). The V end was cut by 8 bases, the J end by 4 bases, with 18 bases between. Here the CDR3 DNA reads TGTGCCCGCCGGGACTGGAAATCTTACGAGCAGTACTTC. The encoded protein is CARRDWKSYEQYF.

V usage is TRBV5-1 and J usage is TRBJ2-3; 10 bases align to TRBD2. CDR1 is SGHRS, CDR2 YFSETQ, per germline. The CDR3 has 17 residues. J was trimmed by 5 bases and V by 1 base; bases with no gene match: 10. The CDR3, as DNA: TGCGCCAGCAGCTTGTTCGGAGCGGGAGGGCCAGGAGATACGCAGTATTTT. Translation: CASSLFGAGGPGDTQYF. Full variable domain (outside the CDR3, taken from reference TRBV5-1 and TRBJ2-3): KAGVTQTPRYLIKTRGQQVTLSCSPISGHRSVSWYQQTPGQGLQFLFEYFSETQRNKGNFPGRFSGRQFSNSRSEMNVSTLELGDSALYLCASSLFGAGGPGDTQYFGPGTRLTVL.

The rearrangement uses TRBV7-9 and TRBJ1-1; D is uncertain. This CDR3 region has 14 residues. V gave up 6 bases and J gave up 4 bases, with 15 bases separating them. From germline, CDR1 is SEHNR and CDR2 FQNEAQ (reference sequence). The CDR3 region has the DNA TGTGCCAGCAGTCTCGGGGTTATCCCCACTGAAGCTTTCTTT. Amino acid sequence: CASSLGVIPTEAFF.

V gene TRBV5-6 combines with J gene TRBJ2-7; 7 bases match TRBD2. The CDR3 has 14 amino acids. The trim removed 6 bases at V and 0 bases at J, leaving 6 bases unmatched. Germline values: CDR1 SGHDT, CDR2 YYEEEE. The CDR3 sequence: CASNRDYSSYEQYF. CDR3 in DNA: TGTGCCAGCAACCGGGACTACAGCTCCTACGAGCAGTACTTC.

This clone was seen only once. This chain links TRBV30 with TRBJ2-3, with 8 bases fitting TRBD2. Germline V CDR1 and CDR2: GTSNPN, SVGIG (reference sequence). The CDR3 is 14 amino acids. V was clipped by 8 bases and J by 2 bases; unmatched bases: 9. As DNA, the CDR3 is TGTGCCGGAGGGGCTAGCGGGTACACAGATACGCAGTATTTT. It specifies CAGGASGYTDTQYF.

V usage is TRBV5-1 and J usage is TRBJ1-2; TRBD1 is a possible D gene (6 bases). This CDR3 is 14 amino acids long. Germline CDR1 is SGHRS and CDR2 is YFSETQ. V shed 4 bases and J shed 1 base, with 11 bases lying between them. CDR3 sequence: CASSPGAGNYGYTF. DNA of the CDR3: TGCGCCAGCAGCCCAGGGGCGGGTAACTATGGCTACACCTTC.

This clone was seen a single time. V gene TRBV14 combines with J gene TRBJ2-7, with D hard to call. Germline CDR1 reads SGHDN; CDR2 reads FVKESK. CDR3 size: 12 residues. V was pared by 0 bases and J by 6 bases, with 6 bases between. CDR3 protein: CASSQEGFEQYF. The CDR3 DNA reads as TGTGCCAGCAGCCAAGAGGGCTTCGAGCAGTACTTC.

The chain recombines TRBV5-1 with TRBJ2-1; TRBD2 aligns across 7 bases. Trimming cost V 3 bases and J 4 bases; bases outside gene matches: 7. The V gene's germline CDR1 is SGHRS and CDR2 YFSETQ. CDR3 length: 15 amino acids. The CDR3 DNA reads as TGCGCCAGCAGCTCCGGGACGGGAGGATACAATGAGCAGTTCTTC. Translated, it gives CASSSGTGGYNEQFF.

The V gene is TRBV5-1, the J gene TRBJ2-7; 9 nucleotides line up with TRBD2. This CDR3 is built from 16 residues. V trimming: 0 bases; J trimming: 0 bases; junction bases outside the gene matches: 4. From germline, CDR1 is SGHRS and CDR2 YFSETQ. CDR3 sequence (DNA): TGCGCCAGCAGCTTGGGGGGTAGCGGGAGCTCCTACGAGCAGTACTTC. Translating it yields CASSLGGSGSSYEQYF. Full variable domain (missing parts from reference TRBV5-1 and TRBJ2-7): KAGVTQTPRYLIKTRGQQVTLSCSPISGHRSVSWYQQTPGQGLQFLFEYFSETQRNKGNFPGRFSGRQFSNSRSEMNVSTLELGDSALYLCASSLGGSGSSYEQYFGPGTRLTVT.

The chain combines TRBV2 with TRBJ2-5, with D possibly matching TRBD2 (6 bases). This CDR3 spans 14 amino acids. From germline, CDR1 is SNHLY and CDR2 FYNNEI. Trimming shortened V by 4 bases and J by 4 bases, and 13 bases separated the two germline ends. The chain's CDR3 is CASSGVGGGETQYF. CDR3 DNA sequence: TGTGCCAGCAGTGGGGTGGGAGGCGGAGAGACCCAGTACTTC.